The clone carrying this TCR beta chain has a count of ten or more. Trimming pared 7 bases from V and 1 base from J, leaving 13 bases between. The CDR3 consists of 13 residues. Per the germline V gene, CDR1 is SQVTM and CDR2 is ANQGSEA. This entry belongs to a study of CD8 T cells in ankylosing spondylitis. One entry per CDR3 protein results from TCRdb running MiXCR on the 5' RACE reads. The sample has 80,000 to 100,000 distinct CDR3 sequences, roughly 10% seen once. V usage is TRBV29-1 and J usage is TRBJ1-1, with D tentatively TRBD1 (5 bases). The sample comprised blood, either unsorted or a sorted T cell fraction (not recorded which). This sequence was found in a male donor with ankylosing spondylitis or in good health (not recorded which). This CDR3 reads CSGAGTTNTEAFF. In DNA form, the CDR3 reads TGCAGCGGTGCAGGGACCACGAACACTGAAGCTTTCTTT.